Included here is one T cell receptor (beta chain) sequence, with context. This sample is part of a study of PD-1 blockade in mismatch repair-deficient tumors. The V and J ends lost 5 bases and 0 bases respectively, with 14 bases between them. Germline values: CDR1 LNHDA, CDR2 SQIVND (reference sequence). CDR3 length equals 16 residues. Every patient had mismatch repair deficiency by PCR or immunohistochemistry. The method was immunoSEQ multiplex PCR; TCRdb's version includes in-frame clones alone and lacks a portion of them. The data contain about 100,000 clones, approximately 80% of them singletons. This sequence joins TRBV19 and TRBJ1-5; D might be TRBD1 (5 bases). The receptor was isolated from an adult with mismatch repair-deficient cancer. The sample consisted of peripheral blood, taken roughly 36 weeks after starting pembrolizumab. Here the CDR3 reads CASSVDGDPSNQPQHF. The CDR3 DNA follows: TGTGCCAGTAGTGTCGACGGGGACCCTAGCAATCAGCCCCAGCATTTT.